This TCR beta chain was sequenced during a study of cytomegalovirus exposure and HLA in healthy donors (dated by TCRdb to 2016 to 2017). For the study in its entirety: An earlier analysis of under 600 of the donors reported 250 to 300 Gb of sequence data and some 120 million unique TCR beta sequences from approximately 180 million T cells. The study was designed to test whether signatures of past pathogen exposure could be identified by cataloging public T cell receptors. Alongside the repertoire data, information on donor age, sex, ethnicity and CMV serostatus was compiled. To study patterns of TCR occurrence, a later analysis re-analyzed previously published TCR beta repertoires from 666 donors and added high-resolution HLA genotyping. Several DR-DQ haplotypes were handled as single units for association and clustering because linkage in the cohort was strong. In addition to the first cohort of 666 subjects, a separate validation cohort of 130 or so different subjects was used. Using immunosequencing, the study profiled T cell repertoires from around 670 subjects and related those repertoires to cytomegalovirus serostatus. In an earlier analysis of 587 of the donors, high-throughput TCR beta sequencing was used to judge whether each TCR beta V gene segment behaved as functional or pseudogenic. The number of typed donors differed by locus: roughly 629-630 for A, B, C, DRB1 and DQB1; 500 to 550 for DQA1; fewer than 610 for DPA1; and some 450 for DPB1. HLA typing included class I and class II loci at four-digit resolution. Of the 300 to 450 genotyped donors, 70% to 90% were placed in the genetic ancestry cluster associated with self-reported Caucasian donors. Rather than drawing on any new phenotypic data, the later analysis identified candidate immune exposures from TCR beta sequences and the way those sequences occurred across donors. Across 300 to 500 genotyped donors of the cohort, an average of about 250,000 unique TCR beta nucleotide sequences per donor were sequenced, and roughly a sixth of those sequences were non-productive. All discovery cohort repertoires had been generated on a single sequencing platform. High-throughput TCR immunosequencing, statistical association of individual TCRs with disease status, and machine learning were combined to predict cytomegalovirus infection status. Roughly 300 gigabases of sequencing data and roughly 90 million unique TCR sequences were included in an early release covering around 600 HLA-typed donors. A later genetic analysis used genome-wide SNP genotypes for about 55% of the 666 donors, treating that subset as a discovery cohort.

Via the germline V gene (reference sequence), CDR1 is GTSNPN and CDR2 SVGIG. V drops 7 bases and J drops 7 bases, leaving 16 bases in between. The CDR3, from cysteine to phenylalanine, totals 12 residues. This entry keeps only the CDR3 DNA: 36 bases, framed from base 1. Study-wide findings and limitations: A further reported finding was that TCR beta sequences accurately predicted the HLA-A and HLA-B alleles for most subjects in the first cohort. A total of 150 to 200 TCR beta chains were listed by the study as associated with cytomegalovirus. Because some donors lacked HLA typing at each locus, the association tests relied only on the typed subset. When HLA alleles, especially DR and DQ, strongly co-occurred, attributing TCR associations to individual alleles was difficult. Only TCR beta chains were sequenced in this cohort, and the absence of alpha or paired-chain data limited detectable features. Immune exposure information for the cohort was limited to CMV serostatus. Most CMV-associated TCR beta chains appeared to be HLA-restricted in a later analysis, and the HLA associations seemed to be driven largely by CMV exposure. A cluster of highly shared sequence variants was judged likely to represent a technical artifact of the sequencing pipeline. The authors suggested that the approach could potentially be extended to other disease states and immunological phenotypes. Compared with equally common non-associated chains, HLA-associated TCR beta chains in a later analysis were more clonally expanded and had lower generation probabilities. Presence/absence analyses assumed roughly uniform sequencing depth across donors, an assumption that may not hold. Because counts were too low, roughly 17 rarely observed V segments, including chromosome 9 orphons, were left out of the earlier analysis of about 500 of the donors. In a later analysis, TCR association rates were found to vary across HLA loci, with the most associated TCRs seen for DRB1 alleles and the fewest for HLA-C alleles. Linkage disequilibrium might explain the correlated functional status among segregating V segments, but an unknown experimental factor could not be ruled out. Most TCR sequences were observed very rarely across donors, whereas some public TCRs were present in many individuals. Broadly in line with IMGT annotations, most TCR beta V segments showed up in productive rearrangements about 87% or about 30% of the time in an earlier analysis of several hundred of the donors. At a false discovery rate of 0.05, a later analysis linked 16,951 TCR beta sequences to specific HLA alleles. According to a later analysis, parvovirus B19, influenza, CMV and Epstein-Barr virus appeared linked to several top co-occurrence clusters. Because the 87-base-pair reads could not distinguish some IMGT-functional V segments, including TRBV6-2 and TRBV6-3, those segments were excluded. In both the original and validation cohorts, the classifier was reported to diagnose cytomegalovirus status with high specificity and sensitivity. In a later genetic analysis, fewer N-insertions in productive TCRs were reported among donors in an Asian-associated ancestry cluster than the approximately 710-donor mean. In a later genetic analysis, a missense DCLRE1C variant was associated with V-gene and J-gene trimming of TCR beta chains, and the association was replicated in an independent cohort. In vitro tests confirmed that three of the cytomegalovirus-associated TCR beta chains recognize cytomegalovirus antigens.

The cohort comprised under 700 healthy bone marrow donors. All cohort members were sampled while nominally healthy, although unrecorded immune exposures were likely present. The donor was CMV seronegative and was included in the group of about 350 seronegative cohort members. Each donor provided a peripheral blood sample, and peripheral blood mononuclear cells were used for TCR beta sequencing. Genomic DNA was extracted from the blood cell samples with the Qiagen DNeasy Blood Extraction Kit. The receptor library was made with the immunoSEQ multiplex PCR assay. For the multiplex PCR, a mixture combining 60 forward primers for TCR Vbeta segments and 13 reverse primers for TCR Jbeta segments was used. Amplification of the CDR3 region of rearranged TCR beta genes was performed with a multiplex PCR assay on genomic DNA. On the Illumina HiSeq System, the amplified TCR beta libraries were sequenced as 87-base-pair reads. For the original study's pipeline: In a later analysis, tens of millions of unique TCR beta chains were counted across the 500 to 700 repertoires, and roughly 11 million of these chains were shared by at least two donors. A nearest-neighbor algorithm error-corrected the raw reads and collapsed the reads into unique sequences, merging closely related sequences to remove PCR and sequencing errors. Alignment of CDR3 sequences to IMGT reference sequences was used to assign V, D and J gene segments. For a sequence to be retained, a match of at least six nucleotides was required to both a V gene segment and a J gene segment. A rearrangement counted as productive if the CDR3 had no stop codons and remained in frame with V and J, and every other rearrangement counted as non-productive. Following IMGT convention, CDR3 was defined as the stretch from the second conserved V-encoded cysteine to the conserved J-encoded phenylalanine. The earlier analysis of 500 to 600 of the donors excluded sequences that lacked an unambiguous match to a single V gene segment. In an earlier analysis of 587 of the donors, V segments were called functional above 56.7% productive rearrangements and were called segregating when the between-donor standard deviation exceeded 5%. A statistical classification framework was built for diagnosing cytomegalovirus status from the catalog of TCR beta chain sequences. A later analysis assigned V and J genes by comparing TCR nucleotide sequences with IMGT/GENE-DB human TR gene sequences. The TCRdist pipeline was used in a later analysis to assign CDR3 sequences and most-parsimonious VDJ recombination scenarios. In a later analysis, every TCR beta chain was defined by the combination of its CDR3 amino acid sequence and its V-gene family, and reads without a unique V-gene family were dropped. To address suspected cross-contamination and a sequencing artifact, a later analysis removed over 500 highly shared, low-generation-probability nucleotide sequences. For each public chain, a later analysis derived a clonal expansion index from normalized ranks of inferred template counts within each repertoire. In a later analysis, generation probabilities were computed using a VDJ recombination model fitted to out-of-frame rearrangements, and the results were checked against IGoR. In a later analysis, hypergeometric tests were used to score TCR-TCR, TCR-HLA and TCR-CMV co-occurrence, with a repertoire-size bias correction applied to TCR pairs. False discovery rates were estimated in a later analysis by permuting HLA or CMV assignments 20 times. A later analysis grouped co-occurring TCRs with DBSCAN, adding TCRdist sequence similarity when clustering within HLA-allele-positive subsets. For co-occurrence clustering, repertoires with fewer than 30,000 or more than 120,000 public chains were excluded, along with 4 to 6 repertoires with anomalous nucleotide sharing. TCRdb limited this immuneACCESS table to in-frame rearrangements with V and J called. A share of clones is missing; checked studies link under half to unresolved V genes, and the rest is unexplained. V and J calls and clone size are those listed in that table; D and trimming were worked out from the DNA. Present in this sample are roughly 100,000 clones, 65% to 90% of which were seen just once. Less than 2% of the sample belongs to the ten largest clones.

Turning to this clone: The antigen this receptor binds is unknown. The sample holds no much larger clone one base away, and base qualities are not on file.

The sequenced sample was PBMCs. This receptor chain uses TRBV30 and TRBJ1-2; the D gene cannot be resolved reliably. The source of this sequence is a man aged 50 or older in good health and CMV-seronegative. The bases are TGTGCCTCTGTCGGAGGGAAGGTTGGCTACACCTTC. It codes for CASVGGKVGYTF.